The subject of this entry is one TCR beta chain. The data were obtained in a study of T cells in Graves' hyperthyroidism and ophthalmopathy. Patients affected by ophthalmopathy presented a Clinical Activity Score of at least 3, a NOSPECS grade of at least 4, and disease duration below 3 months. Diagnosis rested on symptoms, serum thyroxine and TRAb, thyroid ultrasound, and orbital computed tomography. The V end was cut by 2 bases, the J end by 2 bases, with 7 bases between. There are 14 residues in the CDR3. Germline V gene data show CDR1 as MNHNY and CDR2 as SVGAGI (reference sequence). RNA transcripts provided the source from which TCR beta CDR3 regions were amplified. The HTBI primer set was used in a first-round RT-PCR of the TCR CDR3. TCRdb independently ran MiXCR on the multiplex PCR reads; one entry per CDR3 protein. Here the sample spans some 650,000 distinct CDR3 sequences, roughly 16% being singletons.

This TCR derives from a woman aged 40 to 55 with Graves' ophthalmopathy. This chain connects TRBV6-6 to TRBJ2-1, with TRBD2 as a possible D gene (5 bases). The source material was blood. CDR3: CASSYNGAYNEQFF. CDR3 coding DNA: TGTGCCAGCAGTTACAACGGGGCCTACAATGAGCAGTTCTTC.